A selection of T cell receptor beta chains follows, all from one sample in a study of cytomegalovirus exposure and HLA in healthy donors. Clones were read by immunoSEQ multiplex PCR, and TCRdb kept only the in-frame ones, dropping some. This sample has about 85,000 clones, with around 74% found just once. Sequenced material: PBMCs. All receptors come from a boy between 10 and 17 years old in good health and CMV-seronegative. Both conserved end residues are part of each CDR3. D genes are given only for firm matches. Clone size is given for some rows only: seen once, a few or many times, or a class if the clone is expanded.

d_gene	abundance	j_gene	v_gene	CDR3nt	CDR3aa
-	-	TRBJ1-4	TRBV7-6	TGTGCCAGCAGCCTTTCGAGACAGCAAAAACTGTTTTTT	CASSLSRQQKLFF
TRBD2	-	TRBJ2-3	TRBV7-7	TGTGCTAGCAGCCCGGGACTACTAGGAGATACGCAGTATTTT	CASSPGLLGDTQYF
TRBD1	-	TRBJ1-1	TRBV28	TGTGCCAGCAGTTCGACAGGGGGAGGCCATATGGCTGAAGCTTTCTTT	CASSSTGGGHMAEAFF
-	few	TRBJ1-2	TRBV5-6	TGTGCCAGCAGCTTGGTATCTAGGGGTGGCTATGGCTACACCTTC	CASSLVSRGGYGYTF
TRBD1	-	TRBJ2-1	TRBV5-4	TGTGCCAGCAGCTTGCCAGGGGGCTCGGATGAGCAGTTCTTC	CASSLPGGSDEQFF
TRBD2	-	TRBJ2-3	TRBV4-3	TGCGCCAGCAGCCAAGCGGGGGGGAGCACAGATACGCAGTATTTT	CASSQAGGSTDTQYF
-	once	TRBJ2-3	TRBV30	TGTGCCTGGAGTGCGATCCAGGGAGATACGCAGTATTTT	CAWSAIQGDTQYF
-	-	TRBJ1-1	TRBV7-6	TGTGCCAGCAGCGAAACTACGGGGTACACTGAAGCTTTCTTT	CASSETTGYTEAFF
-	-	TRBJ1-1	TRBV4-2	TGTGCCAGCAGCCACCCACAGGACACTGAAGCTTTCTTT	CASSHPQDTEAFF
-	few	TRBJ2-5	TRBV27	TGTGCCAGCAGTTTCTCCCGACAGGCTCAAGAGACCCAGTACTTC	CASSFSRQAQETQYF
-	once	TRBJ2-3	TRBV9	TGTGCCAGCAGCGTAGAAGGCCGAGGTGAAGATACGCAGTATTTT	CASSVEGRGEDTQYF
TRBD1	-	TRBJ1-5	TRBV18	TGTGCCAGCTCACCCAACACAGGGGGCAATCAGCCCCAGCATTTT	CASSPNTGGNQPQHF
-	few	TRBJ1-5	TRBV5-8	TGTGCCAGCAGCTTGCTGTCTGGGGCTGTCAATCAGCCCCAGCATTTT	CASSLLSGAVNQPQHF
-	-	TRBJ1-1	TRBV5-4	TGTGCCAGCAGCTTGTGGGGGGTTCTTGAAGCTTTCTTT	CASSLWGVLEAFF
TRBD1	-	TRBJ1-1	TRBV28	TGTGCCAGCAGTTTATTCCAGGGACAGTTTGGGGCTTTCTTT	CASSLFQGQFGAFF
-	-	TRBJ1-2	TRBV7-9	TGTGCCAGCAGCTTCTCACAGGAGCACTATGGCTACACCTTC	CASSFSQEHYGYTF
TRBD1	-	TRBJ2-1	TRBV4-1	TGCGCCAGCTCCAGGGGGCAAAATGAGCAGTTCTTC	CASSRGQNEQFF
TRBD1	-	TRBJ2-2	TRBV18	TGTGCCAGCTCACCGACACAGGGGGCCACGAACACCGGGGAGCTGTTTTTT	CASSPTQGATNTGELFF
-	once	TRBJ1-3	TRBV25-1	TGTGCCAGCAGACAGGGATCAGGAAACACCATATATTTT	CASRQGSGNTIYF
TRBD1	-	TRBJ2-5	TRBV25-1	TGTGCCAGCAGTGAATCGGGGACAGGGCAGACCCAGTACTTC	CASSESGTGQTQYF
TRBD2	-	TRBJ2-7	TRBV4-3	TGCGCCAGCAGCCAAGAATTGTCAACTAGCGGATCGTCCTACGAGCAGTACTTC	CASSQELSTSGSSYEQYF
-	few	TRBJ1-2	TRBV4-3	TGCGCCAGCAGCCAAGGGCTCATACCTGTCGGCTACACCTTC	CASSQGLIPVGYTF
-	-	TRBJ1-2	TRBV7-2	TGTGCCAGCAGCCTCTCCACAGGACAGAGTAACTATGGCTACACCTTC	CASSLSTGQSNYGYTF
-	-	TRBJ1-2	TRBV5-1	TGCGCCAGCAGCTTAGTACCGGGACACCCGAGGTACACCTTC	CASSLVPGHPRYTF
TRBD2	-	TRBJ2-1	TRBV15	TGTGCCACCAGCAGAGATCCTAAATTAGCGGGAGCATCCTACAATGAGCAGTTCTTC	CATSRDPKLAGASYNEQFF
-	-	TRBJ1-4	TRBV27	TGTGCCAGCAGTTTATCTTTAATGGAAAAACTGTTTTTT	CASSLSLMEKLFF
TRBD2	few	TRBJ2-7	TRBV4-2	TGTGCCAGCAGCCAAGAAGCGGGAGTTGCCAACGAGCAGTACTTC	CASSQEAGVANEQYF
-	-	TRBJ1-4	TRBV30	TGTGCCTGGAGTGTAGGGGGATCCGATGAAAAACTGTTTTTT	CAWSVGGSDEKLFF
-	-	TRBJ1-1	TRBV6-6	TGTGCCAGCACCAATACGCCGCGGGGAGACACTGAAGCTTTCTTT	CASTNTPRGDTEAFF
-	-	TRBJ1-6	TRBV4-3	TGCGCCAGCAGCCAAGACTGGCAGTATAATTCACCCCTCCACTTT	CASSQDWQYNSPLHF
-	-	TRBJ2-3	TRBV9	TGTGCCAGCAGCGCCCGGGTTGCGCAGGGCGCGCAGTATTTT	CASSARVAQGAQYF